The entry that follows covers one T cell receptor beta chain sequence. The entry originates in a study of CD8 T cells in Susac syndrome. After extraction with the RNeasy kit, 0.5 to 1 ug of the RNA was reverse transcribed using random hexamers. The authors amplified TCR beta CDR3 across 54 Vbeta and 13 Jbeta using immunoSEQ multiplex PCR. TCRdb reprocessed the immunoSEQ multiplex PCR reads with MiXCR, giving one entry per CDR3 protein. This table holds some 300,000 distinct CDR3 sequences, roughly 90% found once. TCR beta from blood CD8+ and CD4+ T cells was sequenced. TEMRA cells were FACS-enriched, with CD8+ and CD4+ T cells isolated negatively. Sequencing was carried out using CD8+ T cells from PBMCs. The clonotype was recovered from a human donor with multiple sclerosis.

The CDR3 region has the DNA TGTGCCAGTAGTATAGTTGGGACACCCAACAATGAGCAGTTCTTC. The encoded protein is CASSIVGTPNNEQFF. The J gene is TRBJ2-1, the V gene TRBV19; TRBD1 might be the D (6 bases). The germline gives CDR1 LNHDA, CDR2 SQIVND (reference sequence). CDR3 length: 15 amino acids. The germline V and J ends were trimmed by 1 base and 5 bases, with 12 bases remaining between them.